Shown below are 22 T cell receptor beta chains from a single sample sequenced in a study of CD8 T cells in ankylosing spondylitis. General study points: One TCR beta motif, made up of several highly homologous variants, appeared characteristic of ankylosing spondylitis blood.

MiXCR, run by TCRdb on the 5' RACE reads, gives a single entry per CDR3 protein. The repertoire holds roughly 220,000 distinct CDR3 sequences, with about a sixth as singletons. No cognate antigen is known for these TCRs. Sequenced sample: blood, either unsorted or a sorted T cell fraction (not recorded which). These receptors were obtained from a male donor with ankylosing spondylitis.

The J gene is TRBJ2-5, the V gene TRBV6-5; possibly TRBD1 for D (5 bases). CDR1 and CDR2 from the germline V gene are MNHEY and SVGAGI. V shed 4 bases and J shed 7 bases, with 22 bases lying between them. The CDR3 is 16 amino acids. Here the CDR3 DNA reads TGTGCCAGCAGTTCCCATTTAGGGGCTCCCGGGTGGACCCAGTACTTC. Encoded protein: CASSSHLGAPGWTQYF.

This clonotype was recorded a few times. The chain has TRBV12-3 or TRBV12-4 and TRBJ2-5; D possibly corresponds to TRBD1 (6 bases). Trimming cost V 8 bases and J 2 bases, with 15 bases left between them. This CDR3 comprises 14 residues. The CDR3 region has the DNA TGTGCCAGCCGCCAGGGGATGAGACAAGAGACCCAGTACTTC. Translated, it gives CASRQGMRQETQYF.

Only a few counts were recorded for this clonotype. The V gene is TRBV29-1, the J gene TRBJ2-1; TRBD2 is a possible D gene (5 bases). Germline-derived CDR1 and CDR2 are SQVTM and ANQGSEA. This CDR3 region has 13 residues. Between the trimmed V and J ends, which lost 5 bases and 3 bases, there was a span of 11 bases. The CDR3 DNA reads as TGCAGCGTTCGTCCGGGAAACTACAATGAGCAGTTCTTC. This gives the protein CSVRPGNYNEQFF.

This clonotype was seen more than once but under ten times. The rearrangement joins TRBV29-1 to TRBJ1-2; the D gene is possibly TRBD1 (5 bases). In germline, CDR1 is SQVTM, CDR2 ANQGSEA. The length of the CDR3 is 14 residues. Trimming removed 0 bases from V and 2 bases from J, with 10 bases in between. The CDR3 reads CSVEEGDLNYGYTF. As DNA, the CDR3 is TGCAGCGTTGAAGAGGGGGATTTAAACTATGGCTACACCTTC. Full variable domain (missing parts from reference TRBV29-1 and TRBJ1-2): SAVISQKPSRDICQRGTSLTIQCQVDSQVTMMFWYRQQPGQSLTLIATANQGSEATYESGFVIDKFPISRPNLTFSTLTVSNMSPEDSSIYLCSVEEGDLNYGYTFGSGTRLTVV.

This clonotype was counted between two and nine times. CDR3 sequence (DNA): TGTGCCAGCAGCTTAGACGAGAACCCTAAAGGCTACACCTTC. As protein: CASSLDENPKGYTF. The chain joins TRBV11-2 to TRBJ1-2; D is unresolved. Germline-derived CDR1 and CDR2 are SGHAT and FQNNGV. Between the trimmed V and J ends, which lost 0 bases and 8 bases, there was a span of 13 bases. This CDR3 is 14 amino acids long.

The chain couples TRBV6-5 to TRBJ1-5, with TRBD1 matching 7 bases. Per germline, CDR1 MNHEY and CDR2 SVGAGI. Trimming cost V 0 bases and J 0 bases; bases outside gene matches: 8. CDR3 length: 18 amino acids. CDR3: CASSYSGQTSYSNQPQHF. The CDR3 DNA reads TGTGCCAGCAGTTACTCGGGACAGACATCTTATAGCAATCAGCCCCAGCATTTT.

The table lists this clonotype with a few counts. CDR3 in amino acids: CASSLYGQGHGYTF. In nucleotides, the CDR3 is TGTGCCAGCAGCTTATACGGACAGGGTCATGGCTACACCTTC. The V and J genes are TRBV7-2 and TRBJ1-2; 8 bases are a match to TRBD1. There are 14 residues in the CDR3. J gave up 6 bases and V 2 bases, and 5 bases lay outside the gene matches. Germline V gives CDR1 SGHTA, CDR2 FQGNSA.

This clonotype has ten or more counts. This chain links TRBV2 with TRBJ1-6; D not certain. The CDR3 length is 13 residues. Germline CDR1 is SNHLY and CDR2 is FYNNEI. V shed 3 bases and J shed 13 bases, with 13 bases lying between them. CDR3: CASSDVGEPPLHF. The CDR3 DNA is TGTGCCAGCAGTGATGTTGGTGAACCCCCCCTCCACTTT.

V is TRBV7-2 and J is TRBJ1-6; D call uncertain. Between the trimmed V and J ends, which lost 4 bases and 7 bases, there was a span of 11 bases. The CDR3 sequence is 14 residues long. Germline lookup yields CDR1 SGHTA and CDR2 FQGNSA. CDR3: CASSSLIPNSPLHF. CDR3 DNA sequence: TGTGCCAGCAGCTCCCTAATTCCAAATTCACCCCTCCACTTT.

V and J are TRBV7-3 and TRBJ2-3; perhaps TRBD2 as D (5 bases). The CDR3 length is 16 residues. The V end was cut by 1 base, the J end by 6 bases, with 17 bases between. CDR1 SGHTA and CDR2 FQGTGA come from the germline V gene. The CDR3 reads CASSLISGEGPDTQYF. CDR3 DNA sequence: TGTGCCAGCAGCTTAATATCGGGTGAGGGCCCGGATACGCAGTATTTT.

This clonotype has a handful of counts. The V and J genes are TRBV12-3 or TRBV12-4 and TRBJ2-1; perhaps TRBD2 as D (6 bases). The CDR3 consists of 14 residues. V gave up 7 bases and J gave up 6 bases, with 16 bases separating them. CDR3 sequence: CASTRGQGGNEQFF. Here the CDR3 DNA reads TGTGCCAGCACCAGAGGGCAGGGAGGCAATGAGCAGTTCTTC.

This clonotype was detected only a few times. The rearrangement links TRBV7-9 to TRBJ2-5, with D uncertain. Germline values: CDR1 SEHNR, CDR2 FQNEAQ (reference sequence). The ends were cut back, 0 bases at V and 2 bases at J, with 10 bases in the middle. This CDR3 comprises 15 residues. CDR3 amino acids: CASSLARTRQETQYF. Written as DNA, the CDR3 is TGTGCCAGCAGCTTAGCGCGAACCAGGCAAGAGACCCAGTACTTC.

The chain couples TRBV20-1 to TRBJ1-2; maybe TRBD1 (5 bases). In germline, CDR1 is DFQATT, CDR2 SNEGSKA (reference sequence). Between the trimmed V and J ends, which lost 1 base and 8 bases, there was a span of 14 bases. The CDR3 length is 13 residues. Here the CDR3 DNA reads TGCAGTGCTAGAGTGTCAGGGAGGGAAGGCTACACCTTC. This encodes CSARVSGREGYTF.

This clonotype was seen more than once but under ten times. This rearrangement joins TRBV10-2 to TRBJ2-7; TRBD2 matches at 11 bases. The CDR3 totals 17 residues. CDR1 is WSHSY and CDR2 is SAAADI in the germline V gene. V lost 3 bases, J lost 2 bases, and 9 bases stayed unmatched. The CDR3 protein is CASSELASGRRTYEQYF. Written as DNA, the CDR3 is TGCGCCAGCAGTGAATTGGCTAGCGGGAGGAGAACCTACGAGCAGTACTTC.

This sequence joins TRBV15 and TRBJ2-7; D gene unclear. V lost 0 bases to trimming and J lost 0 bases, with 9 bases between them. CDR3 length equals 15 residues. The germline V gene has CDR1 LNHNV and CDR2 YYDKDF (reference sequence). The CDR3 protein is CATSRDLGFSYEQYF. In DNA form, the CDR3 reads TGTGCCACCAGCAGAGATCTGGGATTCTCCTACGAGCAGTACTTC.

The chain combines TRBV20-1 with TRBJ2-3, with 7 bases fitting TRBD1. The V segment lost 6 bases and the J segment 2 bases; nucleotides outside the gene matches: 5. The CDR3 spans 13 residues. Germline CDR1 and CDR2: DFQATT and SNEGSKA (reference sequence). DNA of the CDR3: TGCAGTGCCCGACAGGGACCCACAGATACGCAGTATTTT. This translates into CSARQGPTDTQYF.

The table lists this clonotype with a few counts. V is TRBV6-5 and J is TRBJ2-7, with TRBD1 identical over 11 bases. V was clipped by 0 bases and J by 3 bases; unmatched bases: 1. This CDR3 contains 15 residues. The germline CDR1 and CDR2 sequences are MNHEY and SVGAGI. The CDR3 spells CASSYSGTGGYEQYF. The DNA of the CDR3 is TGTGCCAGCAGTTACTCCGGGACAGGGGGCTACGAGCAGTACTTC.

The chain carries TRBV12-3 or TRBV12-4 and TRBJ2-5; D is unclear. This CDR3 contains 15 residues. Between the trimmed V and J ends, which lost 0 bases and 2 bases, there was a span of 10 bases. The CDR3, as DNA: TGTGCCAGCAGTTTAGCCACTTGGGGTCAAGAGACCCAGTACTTC. Protein sequence: CASSLATWGQETQYF.

This clonotype was found a few times. The rearrangement links TRBV9 to TRBJ2-1, with D perhaps TRBD2 (6 bases). The germline CDR1 and CDR2 sequences are SGDLS and YYNGEE. V lost 0 bases, J lost 8 bases, and 12 bases lay in between. The length of the CDR3 is 14 residues. This CDR3 reads CASSVAGAGDEQFF. The DNA of the CDR3 is TGTGCCAGCAGCGTAGCGGGAGCTGGGGATGAGCAGTTCTTC.

A few counts support this clonotype. The chain couples TRBV20-1 to TRBJ1-5; a possible D gene is TRBD1 (6 bases). V was clipped by 1 base and J by 11 bases, with 21 bases between them. The germline gives CDR1 DFQATT, CDR2 SNEGSKA (reference sequence). This CDR3 has 15 amino acids. CDR3 in amino acids: CSARGGDTGSLTQHF. The CDR3, as DNA: TGCAGTGCTAGAGGGGGGGACACAGGGTCCTTGACCCAGCATTTT.

The rearrangement joins TRBV13 to TRBJ2-3; tentative D call: TRBD2 (6 bases). This CDR3 is built from 15 residues. V was clipped by 8 bases and J by 3 bases, with 18 bases between them. Germline V gene sequence: CDR1 PRHDT, CDR2 FYEKMQ (reference sequence). The CDR3, as DNA: TGTGCCAGCGAAGTAGGCGGGGTGGCTACAGATACGCAGTATTTT. Residues: CASEVGGVATDTQYF.

This clonotype occurred many times. The genes are TRBV7-9 and TRBJ2-7; a possible D gene is TRBD2 (5 bases). Trimming left V 0 bases short and J 5 bases short, with 14 bases between. CDR3 length: 15 residues. Germline values: CDR1 SEHNR, CDR2 FQNEAQ (reference sequence). The CDR3 spells CASSLAGVGSDEQYF. Written as DNA, the CDR3 is TGTGCCAGCAGCTTAGCGGGCGTAGGGAGCGACGAGCAGTACTTC. Filled out from reference TRBV7-9 and TRBJ2-7, the complete variable domain reads DTGVSQNPRHKITKRGQNVTFRCDPISEHNRLYWYRQTLGQGPEFLTYFQNEAQLEKSRLLSDRFSAERPKGSFSTLEIQRTEQGDSAMYLCASSLAGVGSDEQYFGPGTRLTVT.